One TCR beta chain is described in this entry. It lacks a known antigen. No quality values exist for individual bases; no much larger clone is one base distant. The method was the immunoSEQ multiplex PCR assay. TCRdb provides this immuneACCESS table in a form limited to in-frame rearrangements. Some clones are lacking; in checked studies, under half of them reflect an unresolved V gene, and why the rest are absent is not known. The sample includes some 45,000 clones, with nearly 90% observed a single time. 0.7% to 1% of the sample goes to the ten largest clones. The sample belongs to a study of ipilimumab plus nivolumab after autologous stem cell transplantation (dated by TCRdb to the early 2020s). Background on the whole study: Trial patients received a median of about 5 ipilimumab doses and about 8 nivolumab doses. Patients in the myeloma cohort were either high-risk and transplant-naive or had relapsed within 3 years of a first autologous transplant. Patients with high-risk diffuse large B cell lymphoma, mature T cell lymphoma, or multiple myeloma undergoing autologous transplant were enrolled in the trial. The intent-to-treat population of the trial consisted of some 33 patients. What the research found in general, with its limitations: The authors concluded that combined checkpoint inhibition appeared tolerable when used as consolidation after transplant. Per the authors, a biologic rationale for further study of the post-transplant checkpoint inhibition approach was offered by T cell receptor repertoire, regulatory T cell phenotype and gut microbiota profiles.

Trimming takes 2 bases from V and 2 bases from J, and the germline ends sit 19 bases apart. The cysteine opens and the phenylalanine closes a CDR3 of 17 amino acids. Only CDR3 DNA remains: 51 bases, in frame from the first base. CDR1 GTSNPN and CDR2 SVGIG are derived from the germline V gene (reference sequence). Checkpoint therapy was initiated 14 to 28 days after autologous transplant, and ipilimumab was administered at 1 mg/kg intravenously on day 1 of selected weeks. Patients received nivolumab at 3 mg/kg intravenously on day 1 of weeks 1, 4, 7, 10, and every two weeks through week 26. This was a Phase Ib clinical trial that tested ipilimumab plus nivolumab, given as combined checkpoint inhibition, for consolidation following autologous stem cell transplantation.

The receptor comes from a male donor with multiple myeloma. This specimen was PBMCs, taken in a trial of ipilimumab plus nivolumab as post-transplant consolidation. Recombination linked TRBV30 to TRBJ1-5, and possibly TRBD1, on 5 matching bases. The DNA sequence is given as TGTGCCTGGAGTAGCCCCACAGGTTTCAGTGGCAATCAGCCCCAGCATTTT. Its translation is CAWSSPTGFSGNQPQHF.